These 25 T cell receptor beta chains were all obtained from the same sample, sequenced in a study of regulatory T cells in long-lasting Graves disease (dated by TCRdb to about 2021). The time point tag for this specimen amounts to: newly diagnosed GD, antithyroid drugs for less than 3 months. For both TCR sequencing and RNA sequencing, RNA was extracted from PBMCs using TRIzol. The receptor library was made with multiplex PCR. The sequencer was an Illumina HiSeq 4000. TCR beta libraries were built with iRepertoire HTBI primers and Arm-PCR amplification of CDR3 regions. The public reads were run again by TCRdb, first through fastp at Q25 and then through MiXCR, and only productive beta chains were kept. Each CDR3 protein appears once, grouped with its most common genes and DNA. A total of about 530,000 distinct CDR3 sequences appear in this sample, about 16% of them only once. The top ten clonotypes cover 20% to 25% of the sample.

This sample also belongs to another study, concerning T cells in Graves' hyperthyroidism and ophthalmopathy.

The sample was peripheral blood mononuclear cells (PBMCs), taken at new diagnosis, from a patient treated with antithyroid drugs. All receptors come from a woman aged 40-65 years with Graves disease. Donor details come from another sample of the same person, matched by shared clones.

This clonotype showed up many times. The CDR3 protein is CAWTTGNTIYF. CDR3 DNA: TGTGCCTGGACTACTGGAAACACCATATATTTT. V usage is TRBV30 and J usage is TRBJ1-3; D call uncertain. V lost 4 bases and J 2 bases, leaving 3 bases between the germline ends. Germline values: CDR1 GTSNPN, CDR2 SVGIG (reference sequence). The CDR3 sequence is 11 residues long.

This clonotype occurred many times. This chain connects TRBV27 to TRBJ1-2, with D maybe TRBD1 (6 bases). This CDR3 has 13 residues. V was trimmed by 5 bases and J by 4 bases, leaving 11 bases between them. Germline V gene sequence: CDR1 MNHEY, CDR2 SMNVEV (reference sequence). This CDR3 reads CASSQRGIYGYTF. The CDR3 bases are TGTGCCAGCAGTCAAAGGGGGATCTATGGCTACACCTTC.

The rearrangement joins TRBV7-9 to TRBJ2-5; 8 bases align to TRBD1. CDR1 is SEHNR, CDR2 FQNEAQ, per germline (reference sequence). The CDR3 sequence is 15 residues long. Trimming took 0 bases from V and 4 from J; bases not matched to a gene: 4. Here the CDR3 reads CASSLAQGAVETQYF. Written as DNA, the CDR3 is TGTGCCAGCAGCTTAGCCCAGGGGGCTGTAGAGACCCAGTACTTC.

Here the CDR3 reads CASSLEGTSGRYEQFF. CDR3 bases: TGTGCCAGCAGCCTGGAGGGGACTAGCGGGAGGTATGAGCAGTTCTTC. V usage is TRBV7-8 and J usage is TRBJ2-1; 15 nucleotides align to TRBD2. Germline V gene lookup returns CDR1 SGHVS and CDR2 FQNEAQ. Trimming took 5 bases from V and 8 from J; bases not matched to a gene: 7. The CDR3 length is 16 residues.

At least ten counts were recorded for this clonotype. CDR3: CSAIPGGTIYEQYF. The CDR3 DNA reads TGCAGTGCTATTCCAGGAGGAACCATCTACGAGCAGTACTTC. The chain employs TRBV20-1 and TRBJ2-7; possibly TRBD2 for D (5 bases). Germline CDR1 reads DFQATT; CDR2 reads SNEGSKA (reference sequence). CDR3 length equals 14 residues. Trimming removed 4 bases at V and 3 bases at J, with 16 bases between.

The chain employs TRBV20-1 and TRBJ2-7; D is unclear. The germline V gene encodes CDR1 DFQATT and CDR2 SNEGSKA (reference sequence). Trimming removed 0 bases at V and 9 bases at J, with 18 bases between. The CDR3 is 14 amino acids. For the CDR3, the DNA is TGCAGTGCTAGAGAGGCGGTTGAAAGTAGAGGGCAGTACTTC. This translates into CSAREAVESRGQYF.

This clonotype appeared a few times. The chain is built from TRBV5-5 and TRBJ1-6, with unresolved D. V lost 0 bases and J lost 8, with 18 bases in between. CDR3 length equals 17 residues. Germline V gene sequence: CDR1 SGHKS, CDR2 YYEKEE (reference sequence). The CDR3 DNA sequence: TGTGCCAGCAGCTTGGCCGTTGGTTACATGAGACATTCACCCCTCCACTTT. The encoded protein is CASSLAVGYMRHSPLHF.

This clonotype has a handful of counts. The chain is built from TRBV6-1 and TRBJ1-1, with D possibly TRBD1 on 5 matching bases. This CDR3 is built from 13 residues. The germline gives CDR1 MNHNS, CDR2 SASEGT. Trimming stripped 6 bases from V and 2 bases from J, with 10 bases between. This CDR3 reads CASRTDRNTEAFF. Written as DNA, the CDR3 is TGTGCCAGCAGGACAGATAGAAACACTGAAGCTTTCTTT.

The V call is TRBV4-1, the J call TRBJ1-5; D is ambiguous. The length of the CDR3 is 17 residues. Germline V gives CDR1 MGHRA, CDR2 YSYEKL. V was pared by 0 bases and J by 4 bases, with 16 bases between. CDR3 sequence (DNA): TGCGCCAGCAGCCAAGATCAGGAGGTATTTGGTAATCAGCCCCAGCATTTT. Translated: CASSQDQEVFGNQPQHF.

J is TRBJ2-5 and V is TRBV29-1, with 7 bases that match TRBD2. CDR1 and CDR2 (germline): SQVTM, ANQGSEA. The junction had 4 bases not matched to a gene; V was cut back by 3 bases and J by 3 bases. This CDR3 comprises 13 residues. CDR3 loop: CSVDASGEETQYF. CDR3 DNA: TGCAGCGTTGATGCTAGCGGAGAAGAGACCCAGTACTTC.

This clonotype has only a few counts. This rearrangement joins TRBV30 to TRBJ1-5; D call uncertain. This CDR3 comprises 14 residues. Germline-derived CDR1 and CDR2 are GTSNPN and SVGIG (reference sequence). The germline V and J ends were trimmed by 2 bases and 5 bases, with 13 bases remaining between them. CDR3 DNA sequence: TGTGCCTGGAGTCCCGGGTCCTACCATCAGCCCCAGCATTTT. Amino acid sequence: CAWSPGSYHQPQHF.

This sequence joins TRBV12-3 or TRBV12-4 and TRBJ2-5, with no clear D. V was shortened by 6 bases and J by 7 bases, with 12 bases between the two germline ends. The CDR3 has 12 residues. CDR3 region: CASSNGLGTQYF. DNA for the CDR3: TGTGCCAGCAGCAACGGCCTCGGGACCCAGTACTTC.

This clonotype came up many times. CDR3 sequence reads: CASSYFDRGQEQYF. CDR3 nucleotides: TGTGCCAGCAGTTACTTCGACAGGGGGCAAGAGCAGTACTTC. The chain recombines TRBV6-5 with TRBJ2-7; TRBD1 matches at 10 bases. J was trimmed by 7 bases and V by 1 base; bases with no gene match: 4. The germline gives CDR1 MNHEY, CDR2 SVGAGI. The CDR3 sequence is 14 residues long.

This clonotype was seen a handful of times. In DNA, the CDR3 is TGTGCCAGCAGCATCGACAGGGTGTGGGGCACTGAAGCTTTCTTT. Its protein is CASSIDRVWGTEAFF. The chain recombines TRBV5-5 with TRBJ1-1; the match to TRBD1 covers 7 bases. V was clipped by 4 bases and J by 4 bases; unmatched bases: 10. The CDR3 extends over 15 amino acids. Germline V CDR1 and CDR2: SGHKS, YYEKEE (reference sequence).

V gene TRBV19 combines with J gene TRBJ1-2; 9 nucleotides line up with TRBD1. In germline, CDR1 is LNHDA, CDR2 SQIVND (reference sequence). The CDR3 is 15 residues long. The V gene end was trimmed by 6 bases and the J gene end by 6 bases; junction bases not matched to a gene: 11. For the CDR3, the DNA is TGTGCCAGTAGACCCGAACAGGGGGCGCGACATGGCTACACCTTC. This sequence encodes CASRPEQGARHGYTF.

This clonotype was observed a few times. V is TRBV9 and J is TRBJ2-3; D could derive from TRBD1 or TRBD2 (6 bases each). The germline V gene has CDR1 SGDLS and CDR2 YYNGEE. The CDR3 covers 17 residues. V gave up 3 bases and J gave up 2 bases, with 19 bases separating them. CDR3 nucleotides: TGTGCCAGCAGCGCGGGGGCCCCGGGACTTAACACAGATACGCAGTATTTT. Translated, it gives CASSAGAPGLNTDTQYF.

The V call is TRBV2, the J call TRBJ1-1, with a possible D match to TRBD1 (5 bases). This CDR3 contains 15 residues. The germline V gene has CDR1 SNHLY and CDR2 FYNNEI. V dropped 6 bases and J dropped 5 bases, with 19 bases sitting between them. The CDR3 DNA is TGTGCCAGCAGCGCCCGAGGAGGGTGGGGGACTGAAGCTTTCTTT. This sequence encodes CASSARGGWGTEAFF.

The table lists this clonotype with many counts. The V gene is TRBV20-1, the J gene TRBJ2-7, with TRBD2 as a possible D gene (5 bases). Germline-derived CDR1 and CDR2 are DFQATT and SNEGSKA (reference sequence). This CDR3 has 11 amino acids. V was clipped by 4 bases and J by 2 bases, with 6 bases between them. Here the CDR3 DNA reads TGCAGTGCTAAGGAGGCCTACGAGCAGTACTTC. This sequence encodes CSAKEAYEQYF.

CDR3 region: CASSYSGTHYEQYF. The DNA for the CDR3 is TGTGCCAGCAGTTACTCTGGGACACATTACGAGCAGTACTTC. The chain combines TRBV6-9 with TRBJ2-7; D possibly corresponds to TRBD1 (6 bases). Trimming removed 3 bases from V and 4 bases from J, with 13 bases in between. The CDR3 has 14 residues. Germline CDR1 reads MNHGY; CDR2 reads SVAAGI.

Notes on this clonotype: One end of the junction fails to match germline, which may point to a read error. V gene TRBV2 combines with J gene TRBJ2-7; 11 nucleotides line up with TRBD2. CDR1 is SNHLY and CDR2 is FYNNEI in the germline V gene. The CDR3 length is 12 residues. CDR3 amino acids: CASQKDLAGGHF. In DNA, the CDR3 is TGTGCCAGCCAGAAGGACCTAGCGGGGGGACACTTC.

This sequence joins TRBV12-3 or TRBV12-4 and TRBJ1-5; possibly TRBD1 for D (5 bases). The CDR3 length is 15 residues. V gave up 6 bases and J gave up 0 bases, with 12 bases separating them. The CDR3 region has the DNA TGTGCCAGCAGCATCACAGGAAATAGCAATCAGCCCCAGCATTTT. It codes for CASSITGNSNQPQHF.

At least ten counts were recorded for this clonotype. The chain employs TRBV10-3 and TRBJ1-1; TRBD1 aligns across 8 bases. Trimming at V came to 3 bases and at J to 4 bases, leaving 7 bases not matched to a gene. This CDR3 has 15 residues. Germline V gives CDR1 ENHRY, CDR2 SYGVKD. CDR3 region: CAISDSDRGGTEAFF. The CDR3, as DNA: TGTGCCATCAGTGATTCCGACAGGGGCGGCACTGAAGCTTTCTTT.

The CDR3 protein is CASSVGETESYEQYF. DNA for the CDR3: TGTGCCAGCAGCGTAGGGGAAACAGAGTCGTACGAGCAGTACTTC. V is TRBV9 and J is TRBJ2-7; D call uncertain. Trimming stripped 0 bases from V and 4 bases from J, with 14 bases between. Germline V gene sequence: CDR1 SGDLS, CDR2 YYNGEE. This CDR3 has 15 amino acids. Together with reference TRBV9 and TRBJ2-7, the CDR3 gives the full variable domain: DSGVTQTPKHLITATGQRVTLRCSPRSGDLSVYWYQQSLDQGLQFLIQYYNGEERAKGNILERFSAQQFPDLHSELNLSSLELGDSALYFCASSVGETESYEQYFGPGTRLTVT.

This clonotype was detected only a few times. V usage is TRBV28 and J usage is TRBJ2-6; D might be TRBD2 (5 bases). Trimming removed 3 bases at V and 3 bases at J, with 9 bases between. In germline, CDR1 is MDHEN, CDR2 SYDVKM. The CDR3 runs to 15 residues. Here the CDR3 DNA reads TGTGCCAGCAGTTTGTTGAGGGATGGGGCCAACGTCCTGACTTTC. Amino acid sequence: CASSLLRDGANVLTF.

J is TRBJ1-5 and V is TRBV9, with 7 bases lining up with TRBD1. Germline CDR1 reads SGDLS; CDR2 reads YYNGEE. The V segment lost 3 bases and the J segment 6 bases; nucleotides outside the gene matches: 6. The CDR3 runs 14 residues. CDR3 amino acids: CASSDTGAPQPQHF. CDR3 nucleotides: TGTGCCAGCAGCGATACAGGGGCGCCTCAGCCCCAGCATTTT.